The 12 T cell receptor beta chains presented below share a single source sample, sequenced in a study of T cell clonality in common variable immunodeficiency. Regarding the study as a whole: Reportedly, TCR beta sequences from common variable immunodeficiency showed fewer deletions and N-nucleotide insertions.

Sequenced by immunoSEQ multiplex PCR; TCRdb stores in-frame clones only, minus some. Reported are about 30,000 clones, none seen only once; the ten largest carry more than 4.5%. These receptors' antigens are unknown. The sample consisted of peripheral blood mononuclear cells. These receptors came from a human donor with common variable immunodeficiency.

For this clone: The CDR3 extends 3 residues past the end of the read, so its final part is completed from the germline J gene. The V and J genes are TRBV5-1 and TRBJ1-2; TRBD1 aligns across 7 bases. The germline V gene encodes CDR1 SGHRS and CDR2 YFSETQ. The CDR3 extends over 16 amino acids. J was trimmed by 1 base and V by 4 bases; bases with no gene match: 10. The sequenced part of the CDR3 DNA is TGCGCCAGCAGCAACCCCGACAGGGATTATAACTATGGC. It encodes CASSNPDRDYNYG. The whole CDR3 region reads CASSNPDRDYNYGYTF.

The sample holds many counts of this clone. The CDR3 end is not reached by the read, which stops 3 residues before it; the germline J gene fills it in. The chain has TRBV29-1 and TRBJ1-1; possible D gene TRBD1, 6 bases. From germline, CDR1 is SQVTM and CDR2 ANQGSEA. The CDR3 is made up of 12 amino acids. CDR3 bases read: TGCAGCGTTCCGGGGGGGCCGCGTGGA. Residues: CSVPGGPRG. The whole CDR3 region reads CSVPGGPRGAFF.

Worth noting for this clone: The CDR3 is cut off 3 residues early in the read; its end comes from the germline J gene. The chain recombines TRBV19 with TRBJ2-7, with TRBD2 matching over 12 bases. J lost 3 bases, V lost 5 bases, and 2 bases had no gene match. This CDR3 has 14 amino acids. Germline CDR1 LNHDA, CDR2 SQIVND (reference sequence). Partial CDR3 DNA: TGTGCCAGTAGTCTGACTAGCGGGGGCTACGAG. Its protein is CASSLTSGGYE. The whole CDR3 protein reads CASSLTSGGYEQYF.

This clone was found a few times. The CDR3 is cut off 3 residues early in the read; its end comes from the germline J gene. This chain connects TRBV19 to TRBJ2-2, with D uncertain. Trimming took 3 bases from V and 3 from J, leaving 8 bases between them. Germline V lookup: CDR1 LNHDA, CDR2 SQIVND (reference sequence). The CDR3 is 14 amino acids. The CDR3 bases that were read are TGTGCCAGTAGTATGGGCGTAGACACCGGGGAG. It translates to CASSMGVDTGE. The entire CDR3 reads CASSMGVDTGELFF.

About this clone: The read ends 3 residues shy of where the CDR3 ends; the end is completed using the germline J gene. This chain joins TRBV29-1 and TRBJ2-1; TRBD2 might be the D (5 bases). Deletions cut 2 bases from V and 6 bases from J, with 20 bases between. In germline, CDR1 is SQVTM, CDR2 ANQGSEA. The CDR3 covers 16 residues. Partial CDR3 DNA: TGCAGCGTTGAAAGGCGGGCCTCATCACCGGCCAATGAG. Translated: CSVERRASSPANE. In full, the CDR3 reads CSVERRASSPANEQFF.

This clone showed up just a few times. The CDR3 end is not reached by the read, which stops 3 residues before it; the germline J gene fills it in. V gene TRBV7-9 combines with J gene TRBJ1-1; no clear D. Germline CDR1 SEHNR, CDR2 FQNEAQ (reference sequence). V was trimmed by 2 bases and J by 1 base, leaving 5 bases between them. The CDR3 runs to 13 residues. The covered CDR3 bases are TGTGCCAGCAGCTTAAGACAGAACACTGAA. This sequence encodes CASSLRQNTE. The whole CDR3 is CASSLRQNTEAFF.

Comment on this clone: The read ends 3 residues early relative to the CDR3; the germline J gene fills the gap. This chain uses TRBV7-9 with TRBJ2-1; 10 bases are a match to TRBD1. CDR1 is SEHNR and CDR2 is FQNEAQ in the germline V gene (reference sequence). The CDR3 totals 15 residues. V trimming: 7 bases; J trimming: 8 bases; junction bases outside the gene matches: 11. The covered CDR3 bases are TGTGCCAGCAACAATTGGAGACAGGGGGCCGATGAG. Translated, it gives CASNNWRQGADE. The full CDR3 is CASNNWRQGADEQFF. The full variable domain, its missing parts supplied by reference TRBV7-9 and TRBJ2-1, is DTGVSQNPRHKITKRGQNVTFRCDPISEHNRLYWYRQTLGQGPEFLTYFQNEAQLEKSRLLSDRFSAERPKGSFSTLEIQRTEQGDSAMYLCASNNWRQGADEQFFGPGTRLTVL.

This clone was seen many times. The CDR3 bases that were read are TGTGCCTGGAGTGTATTGGGGGCTGAGACC. Translation gives CAWSVLGAET. The complete CDR3 protein is CAWSVLGAETQYF. The chain uses TRBV30 and TRBJ2-5, with D possibly matching TRBD1 (6 bases). The CDR3 extends 3 residues past the end of the read, so its final part is completed from the germline J gene. The V gene's germline CDR1 is GTSNPN and CDR2 SVGIG (reference sequence). V was trimmed by 0 bases and J by 5 bases, leaving 10 bases between them. This CDR3 has 13 residues.

CDR3 amino acids: CASSPRTAENSPLHF. The covered CDR3 bases are TGTGCCAGCTCACCACGCACAGCTGAAAATTCACCC. The chain is built from TRBV18 and TRBJ1-6; unclear D gene. The read comes to an end 3 residues before the CDR3 does, leaving the germline J gene to fill in the end. The V gene lost 1 base and the J gene lost 7 bases, with 11 bases spanning the gap. This CDR3 has 15 amino acids. The germline V gene has CDR1 KGHSH and CDR2 LQKENI.

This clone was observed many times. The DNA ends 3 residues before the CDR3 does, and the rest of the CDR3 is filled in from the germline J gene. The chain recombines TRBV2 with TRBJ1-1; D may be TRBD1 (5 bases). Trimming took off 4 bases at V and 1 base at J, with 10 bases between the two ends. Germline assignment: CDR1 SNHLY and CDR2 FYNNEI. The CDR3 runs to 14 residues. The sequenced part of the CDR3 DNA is TGTGCCAGCAGTGTCGACGGACAGAACACTGAA. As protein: CASSVDGQNTE. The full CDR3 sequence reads CASSVDGQNTEAFF.

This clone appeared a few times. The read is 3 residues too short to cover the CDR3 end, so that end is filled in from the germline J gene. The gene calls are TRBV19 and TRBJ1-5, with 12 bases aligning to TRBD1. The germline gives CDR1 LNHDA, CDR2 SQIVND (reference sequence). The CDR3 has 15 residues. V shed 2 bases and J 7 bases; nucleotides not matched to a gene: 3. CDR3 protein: CASSIPGTGGQPQHF. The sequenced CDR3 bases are TGTGCCAGTAGTATACCCGGGACAGGGGGCCAGCCC.

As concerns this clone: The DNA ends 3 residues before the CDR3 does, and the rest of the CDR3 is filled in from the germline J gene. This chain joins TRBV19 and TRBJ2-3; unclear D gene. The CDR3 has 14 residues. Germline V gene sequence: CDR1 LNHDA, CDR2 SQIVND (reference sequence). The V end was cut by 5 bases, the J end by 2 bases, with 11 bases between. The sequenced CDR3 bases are TGTGCCAGTAGTGGGCAGGTAGTCACAGATACG. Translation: CASSGQVVTDT. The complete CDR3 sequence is CASSGQVVTDTQYF. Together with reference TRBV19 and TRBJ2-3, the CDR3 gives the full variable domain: DGGITQSPKYLFRKEGQNVTLSCEQNLNHDAMYWYRQDPGQGLRLIYYSQIVNDFQKGDIAEGYSVSREKKESFPLTVTSAQKNPTAFYLCASSGQVVTDTQYFGPGTRLTVL.